This T cell receptor beta chain was recorded in a study of shared clonotypes between healthy human individuals. Study-level information: CD8 memory received one plate per donor, CD8 naive two, CD4 memory three and CD4 naive three.

Study results and limitations: The researchers took only blood, and tissue repertoires probably look different. An expected dependence of interdonor clonotype sharing on sequencing depth was noted.

In the original workflow: ImmunoSEQ yielded junction-only sequences lacking quality scores, so filtering differed. The method was immunoSEQ multiplex PCR; TCRdb's version includes in-frame clones alone and lacks a portion of them. The D gene and trimming were derived from the DNA, and the V and J assignments and clone size from that table. The sample includes about 530,000 clones, 95% to 97% of them seen just once. In the case of this clone: Antigen unknown.

The CDR3 length is 15 residues. Per germline, CDR1 MDHEN and CDR2 SYDVKM. The trim removed 4 bases at V and 5 bases at J, leaving 5 bases unmatched. The sequenced sample was naive CD4+ T cells sorted from blood. Specified subset: CD45RA+ positively selected. This sequence originates from a woman between 25 and 40 years old in good health. V usage is TRBV28 and J usage is TRBJ2-3; 11 nucleotides agree with TRBD1. The chain's CDR3 is CASSSPGQGGDTQYF. As DNA, the CDR3 is TGTGCCAGCAGTTCACCGGGACAGGGGGGAGATACGCAGTATTTT.